The rows below give T cell receptor beta chains drawn from one sample of a study of control samples from healthy donors and cancer patients. Measured with immunoSEQ multiplex PCR; TCRdb has only the in-frame clones, and not every one. This table holds roughly 100,000 clones, approximately 90% found once. Sequenced material: blood. These TCRs come from a woman aged 45 to 65 in good health. Both conserved end residues are part of each CDR3. The D gene is left open where the match is weak. Clone size is given for some rows only: seen once, a few or many times, or a class if the clone is expanded.

>.|TRBJ1-1|TRBV5-1|.|17
TGCGCCAGCAGCCGCGGGACGGCCGAAGTCGTGAACACTGAAGCTTTCTTT
CASSRGTAEVVNTEAFF
>.|TRBJ2-5|TRBV12-5|.|15
TGTGCTAGTGGTTCACCGGGCCCCGGGGAGGAGACCCAGTACTTC
CASGSPGPGEETQYF
>.|TRBJ1-5|TRBV19|.|16
TGTGCCAGTAGTCTCCCCCGGGGGTCCGGCAATCAGCCCCAGCATTTT
CASSLPRGSGNQPQHF
>TRBD1|TRBJ1-3|TRBV19|.|16
TGTGCCAGTAGTATAGGCAACAGGGGGCCTGGAAACACCATATATTTT
CASSIGNRGPGNTIYF
>TRBD2|TRBJ2-1|TRBV28|.|16
TGTGCCAGCAGCCGAAGACTAGCGGGAACCCACAATGAGCAGTTCTTC
CASSRRLAGTHNEQFF
>.|TRBJ1-2|TRBV5-4|.|16
TGTGCCAGCAGCTTGGATAAGGGGAATGTCAACTATGGCTACACCTTC
CASSLDKGNVNYGYTF
>TRBD1|TRBJ2-5|TRBV30|once|19
TGTGCCTGGAGTGTACAGGGGGTCGAGGGCAGTCAGGACCAAGAGACCCAGTACTTC
CAWSVQGVEGSQDQETQYF
>.|TRBJ2-2|TRBV15|.|15
TGTGCCACCAGCAGAGGAGACACGAACACCGGGGAGCTGTTTTTT
CATSRGDTNTGELFF
>TRBD2|TRBJ2-5|TRBV29-1|.|14
TGCAGCGTAGCGGGACGTTTGGCCCAAGAGACCCAGTACTTC
CSVAGRLAQETQYF
>.|TRBJ2-1|TRBV11-3|.|16
TGTGCCAGCAGCTTAGATGGTGGACTATTTTACAATGAGCAGTTCTTC
CASSLDGGLFYNEQFF
>.|TRBJ1-1|TRBV2|.|11
TGTGCCAGCAGTGAAGTAACGGGAGCTTTCTTT
CASSEVTGAFF
>.|TRBJ2-5|TRBV3-1/TRBV3-2|.|16
TGTGCCAGCAGCCCCTGGAGGGGGGGGCCTACAGAGACCCAGTACTTC
CASSPWRGGPTETQYF
>TRBD1|TRBJ2-5|TRBV6-6|.|19
TGTGCCAGCAGTCTCACCGGGACAGGGGCCCGAGGGGGACAAGAGACCCAGTACTTC
CASSLTGTGARGGQETQYF
>.|TRBJ1-3|TRBV7-2|.|15
TGTGCCAGCAGCTTAGCCCCGGGTACGGGAAACACCATATATTTT
CASSLAPGTGNTIYF
>TRBD1|TRBJ2-1|TRBV7-2|.|15
TGTGCCAGCAGCCGTCGACAGGGCGGCTACAATGAGCAGTTCTTC
CASSRRQGGYNEQFF
>TRBD2|TRBJ2-1|TRBV7-2|.|17
TGTGCCAGCAGCTTGAGTGGGATAGCGGGGTCCTACAATGAGCAGTTCTTC
CASSLSGIAGSYNEQFF
>TRBD2|TRBJ2-3|TRBV6-2/TRBV6-3|.|15
TGTGCCAGCAGTGGCGCGGGAGGGCCCACAGATACGCAGTATTTT
CASSGAGGPTDTQYF
>.|TRBJ2-1|TRBV2|.|13
TGTGCCAGCAGGAAATTAGCCCACAATGAGCAGTTCTTC
CASRKLAHNEQFF
>.|TRBJ1-5|TRBV5-1|.|13
TGCGCCAGCAGCAATCCGGGCGACTCATCCCAGCATTTT
CASSNPGDSSQHF
>.|TRBJ2-3|TRBV11-2|.|14
TGTGCCAGCAGCTTAGGCGGGATTGGAGATACGCAGTATTTT
CASSLGGIGDTQYF
>TRBD2|TRBJ2-7|TRBV15|.|13
TGTGCCACCAGCAGAGAGAGGACTAGTTTGCAGTACTTC
CATSRERTSLQYF
>.|TRBJ1-5|TRBV19|once|12
TGTGCCAGTAAAACAGGGCGTCAGCCCCAGCATTTT
CASKTGRQPQHF
>TRBD1|TRBJ2-3|TRBV6-5|once|16
TGTGCCAGCAGTTTCCCGGGACAGGGGAAGAGGAATACGCAGTATTTT
CASSFPGQGKRNTQYF
>TRBD1|TRBJ1-3|TRBV11-2|.|15
TGTGCCAGCAGCTCCCGGACAGGGAGCGGAAACACCATATATTTT
CASSSRTGSGNTIYF
>.|TRBJ1-2|TRBV12-5|.|13
TGTGCTAGTGGTTTGAACATCAGGGATGGCTATACCTTC
CASGLNIRDGYTF
>.|TRBJ2-5|TRBV14|.|17
TGTGCCAGCAGCCAACCTAATCGGGAGTGGGGCGGAGAGACCCAGTACTTC
CASSQPNREWGGETQYF
>.|TRBJ1-5|TRBV7-9|.|17
TGTGCCAGCAGCTTAGGAAGTATGGGGGGGCAGAATCAGCCCCAGCATTTT
CASSLGSMGGQNQPQHF
>.|TRBJ2-7|TRBV4-3|.|15
TGCGCCAGCAGCCAAGGAGGTAGCGGTACTGGCGAGCAGTACTTC
CASSQGGSGTGEQYF
>.|TRBJ1-2|TRBV18|.|12
TGTGCCAGCTCCCGAGAAGGGCGCGGCTACACCTTC
CASSREGRGYTF
>TRBD1|TRBJ2-7|TRBV6-5|.|15
TGTGCCAGCAGTTACAGGGGACAGGGCACCTACGAGCAGTACTTC
CASSYRGQGTYEQYF
>.|TRBJ1-5|TRBV11-2|.|15
TGTGCCAGCAGCTTAGGGGGTACTAGCAATCAGCCCCAGCATTTT
CASSLGGTSNQPQHF
>.|TRBJ1-2|TRBV5-6|.|12
TGTGCCAGCAGCCGAACAGGGAGGGTCTACACCTTC
CASSRTGRVYTF
>TRBD2|TRBJ2-5|TRBV18|.|16
TGTGCCAGCTCACCAGGTCTAGCGGGGGGACAAGAGACCCAGTACTTC
CASSPGLAGGQETQYF
>TRBD1|TRBJ2-7|TRBV7-9|.|13
TGTGCCAGCAGCTTAGCCGGGACAGACGAGCAGTACTTC
CASSLAGTDEQYF
>TRBD2|TRBJ2-1|TRBV19|few|15
TGTGCCAGTAATCGGGAGGGCCGAATCTTCAATGAGCAGTTCTTC
CASNREGRIFNEQFF
>.|TRBJ2-5|TRBV7-9|once|15
TGTGCCAGCAGCCCCAAAGTACGGGTATCGGAGACCCAGTACTTC
CASSPKVRVSETQYF
>.|TRBJ1-5|TRBV19|.|16
TGTGCCAGTAGTATAGGGGGGAGGGGTAGCAATCAGCCCCAGCATTTT
CASSIGGRGSNQPQHF
>.|TRBJ2-3|TRBV3-1/TRBV3-2|.|15
TGTGCCAGCAGCCCTCCAGGGTCGCGAGCCGATACGCAGTATTTT
CASSPPGSRADTQYF
>.|TRBJ1-1|TRBV24-1|few|20
TGTGCCACCAGTGCCACCGGCTGCAACAGGGAAGGCCGAGGGAACACTGAAGCTTTCTTT
CATSATGCNREGRGNTEAFF